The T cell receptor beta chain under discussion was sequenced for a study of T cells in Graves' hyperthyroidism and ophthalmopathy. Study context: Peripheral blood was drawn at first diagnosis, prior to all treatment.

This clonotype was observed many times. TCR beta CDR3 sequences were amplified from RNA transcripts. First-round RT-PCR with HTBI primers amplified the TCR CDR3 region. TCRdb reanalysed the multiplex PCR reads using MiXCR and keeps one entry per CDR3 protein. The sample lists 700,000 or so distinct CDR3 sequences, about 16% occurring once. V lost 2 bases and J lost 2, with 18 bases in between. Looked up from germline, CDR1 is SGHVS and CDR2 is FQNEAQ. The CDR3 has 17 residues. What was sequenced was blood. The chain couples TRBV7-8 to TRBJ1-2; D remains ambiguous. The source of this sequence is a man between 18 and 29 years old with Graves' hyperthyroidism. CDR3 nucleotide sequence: TGTGCCAGCAGCTTAAATAGCTGGCAGCCTCAGAACTATGGCTACACCTTC. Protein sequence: CASSLNSWQPQNYGYTF.